This record concerns one T cell receptor (beta chain) sequence. This entry is derived from a study of blood T cell repertoires in COVID-19. Study as a whole: Italy, Spain and the United States were the sources of the convalescent and acute COVID-19 samples. The analysed material was cDNA or gDNA that came from T cells, B-cell-depleted T cells, or PBMCs.

The germline gives CDR1 LNHDA, CDR2 SQIVND (reference sequence). The CDR3 runs 14 residues. J lost 8 bases, V lost 4 bases, and 9 bases had no gene match. Per the original data handling: How many nucleated cells were present was estimated from reference gene primer amplification. The table came from immunoSEQ multiplex PCR; TCRdb's copy has only in-frame clones and leaves some out. V and J calls and clone size are copied from that table; D and trimming were computed from the DNA. The sample contains tens of thousands of clones, 89% of which appear only once. This chain uses TRBV19 with TRBJ1-2; 8 nucleotides match TRBD1. The sequence was obtained from a woman aged 55-75 years with active COVID-19. The sequenced sample consisted of peripheral blood. CDR3 nucleotides: TGTGCCAGTAGTACCTCGGGACAGGCTCGGGGCTACACCTTC. Its translation is CASSTSGQARGYTF.